These T cell receptor beta chains were read from a single sample in a study of beta chain features in type 1 diabetes. Only in-frame clones appear in the TCRdb table, and some are missing; sequencing was by immunoSEQ multiplex PCR. The sample consists of about 150,000 clones, around 10% of them appearing once. Sequencing was carried out using central memory CD4+ T cells from blood. These receptors originate from a man aged 25-40 years with type 1 diabetes. Each CDR3 is given with its conserved first and last residue. Fields, in order: clone size, D gene, CDR3 length, V gene, J gene, CDR3 protein, CDR3 DNA. A D gene is named only where the DNA matches it firmly. Rows may omit the clone size; those that give it use once, few, many or a size class.

.	.	13	TRBV10-3	TRBJ2-5	CAIRAQIQETQYF	TGTGCCATCAGGGCACAGATCCAAGAGACCCAGTACTTC
.	.	14	TRBV2	TRBJ1-2	CASSDRLQGAGYTF	TGTGCCAGCAGTGATCGCCTACAGGGTGCTGGCTACACCTTC
few	TRBD1	15	TRBV5-6	TRBJ2-1	CASRNRGSPYNEQFF	TGTGCCAGCAGAAACAGGGGTAGCCCCTACAATGAGCAGTTCTTC
few	.	14	TRBV15	TRBJ2-3	CATSRELAIDTQYF	TGTGCCACCAGCAGAGAACTAGCCATAGATACGCAGTATTTT
few	TRBD2	14	TRBV11-2	TRBJ2-4	CASSKGTSGSPLYF	TGTGCCAGCAGCAAGGGGACTAGCGGGAGCCCTCTGTACTTC
.	TRBD1	14	TRBV28	TRBJ2-2	CASSQTGATGELFF	TGTGCCAGCAGTCAGACAGGGGCCACCGGGGAGCTGTTTTTT
.	TRBD2	16	TRBV5-6	TRBJ2-3	CASSSLAGGRADTQYF	TGTGCCAGCAGCTCACTCGCGGGAGGGAGGGCAGATACGCAGTATTTT
.	.	12	TRBV2	TRBJ2-7	CASSSGSGEQYF	TGTGCCAGCAGTTCCGGGTCGGGAGAGCAGTACTTC
.	.	12	TRBV7-2	TRBJ2-7	CASSFSIYEQYF	TGTGCCAGCAGCTTTAGTATCTACGAGCAGTACTTC
few	.	13	TRBV9	TRBJ2-5	CASSVAVGETQYF	TGTGCCAGCAGCGTAGCGGTCGGAGAGACCCAGTACTTC
few	TRBD2	15	TRBV6-5	TRBJ2-3	CASRSPAGVGDTQYF	TGTGCCAGCCGCTCTCCAGCGGGAGTGGGAGATACGCAGTATTTT
few	TRBD1	15	TRBV27	TRBJ2-7	CASKSLLTGAYEQYF	TGTGCCAGCAAGTCCCTCCTGACAGGGGCCTACGAGCAGTACTTC
few	.	14	TRBV7-9	TRBJ2-5	CASSLAGTQETQYF	TGTGCCAGCAGCTTAGCGGGGACTCAAGAGACCCAGTACTTC
.	TRBD1	13	TRBV7-3	TRBJ2-7	CASSSTGWSEQYF	TGTGCCAGCAGCTCGACAGGGTGGAGCGAGCAGTACTTC
.	TRBD2	15	TRBV4-2	TRBJ2-7	CASSQGLADPYEQYF	TGTGCCAGCAGCCAAGGACTAGCGGACCCCTACGAGCAGTACTTC
.	.	12	TRBV15	TRBJ2-7	CATSRDRDEQYF	TGTGCCACCAGCAGAGATCGCGACGAGCAGTACTTC
.	TRBD1	15	TRBV6-6	TRBJ1-5	CASSRQGTGNQPQHF	TGTGCCAGCAGTCGACAGGGGACAGGCAATCAGCCCCAGCATTTT
few	.	14	TRBV7-9	TRBJ2-7	CASSPQRVPYEQYF	TGTGCCAGCAGCCCACAGAGAGTCCCCTACGAGCAGTACTTC
few	.	15	TRBV18	TRBJ1-1	CASSPETVLGTEAFF	TGTGCCAGCTCACCCGAGACAGTGTTGGGGACTGAAGCTTTCTTT
.	.	13	TRBV7-3	TRBJ2-3	CASSLGQADTQYF	TGTGCCAGCAGCTTGGGACAAGCAGATACGCAGTATTTT
.	TRBD1	15	TRBV5-6	TRBJ2-3	CASSLGTGRSDTQYF	TGTGCCAGCAGCTTGGGGACAGGACGGTCAGATACGCAGTATTTT
few	.	14	TRBV4-3	TRBJ2-7	CASSHDSRGYEQYF	TGCGCCAGCAGCCATGATTCTCGAGGCTACGAGCAGTACTTC
.	TRBD2	15	TRBV11-3	TRBJ2-1	CASSPPGTRISEQFF	TGTGCCAGCAGCCCGCCCGGGACTAGGATAAGTGAGCAGTTCTTC
.	TRBD2	15	TRBV19	TRBJ2-1	CASTSGRAPNNEQFF	TGTGCCAGTACTAGCGGGAGGGCCCCCAACAATGAGCAGTTCTTC
medium-sized	TRBD2	15	TRBV7-2	TRBJ2-5	CASSLVSSGRQTQYF	TGTGCCAGCAGCTTAGTGTCTAGCGGGAGGCAGACCCAGTACTTC
few	.	14	TRBV14	TRBJ1-2	CASSQVGGYYGYTF	TGTGCCAGCAGCCAAGTCGGGGGTTACTATGGCTACACCTTC
few	TRBD2	16	TRBV7-2	TRBJ2-1	CASSSNPGLGSNEQFF	TGTGCCAGCAGCTCTAACCCGGGACTAGGTAGCAATGAGCAGTTCTTC
.	TRBD1	15	TRBV27	TRBJ1-2	CASSSPGTGGGGYTF	TGTGCCAGCAGTTCCCCGGGGACAGGGGGCGGTGGCTACACCTTC
.	TRBD1	14	TRBV6-5	TRBJ1-1	CASSSDRVNTEAFF	TGTGCCAGCAGTTCGGACAGGGTGAACACTGAAGCTTTCTTT
.	TRBD2	14	TRBV28	TRBJ2-3	CASSPRLAGDTQYF	TGTGCCAGCAGTCCACGACTAGCGGGAGATACGCAGTATTTT
few	.	14	TRBV18	TRBJ2-6	CASSPGSGANVLTF	TGTGCCAGCTCACCCGGCTCTGGGGCCAACGTCCTGACTTTC
few	TRBD1	14	TRBV5-6	TRBJ2-7	CASSDRESFYEQYF	TGTGCCAGCTCGGACAGGGAGAGTTTCTACGAGCAGTACTTC
few	.	13	TRBV30	TRBJ2-1	CAWSRASYNEQFF	TGTGCCTGGTCTCGAGCCTCCTACAATGAGCAGTTCTTC
few	TRBD1	15	TRBV4-1	TRBJ2-1	CASSPGTAKYNEQFF	TGCGCCAGCAGTCCCGGGACAGCGAAATACAATGAGCAGTTCTTC